The T cell receptor beta chain described here comes from a study of blood T cell repertoires in COVID-19. Study-wide background: Both acute and convalescent COVID-19 samples were obtained from the United States, Italy and Spain.

The CDR3 has 16 residues. Trimming cost V 5 bases and J 8 bases, with 21 bases left between them. CDR1 is MNHEY and CDR2 is SMNVEV in the germline V gene (reference sequence). Sequencing was performed with immunoSEQ multiplex PCR; in TCRdb, only in-frame clones are kept and a portion is missing. The sample includes fewer than 600,000 clones, roughly 89% seen only once; the top ten take roughly 0.92%. The rearrangement uses TRBV27 and TRBJ1-4; D is uncertain. The origin of this receptor is a man aged 18-30 years with COVID-19, enrolled during active disease. Sample: peripheral blood. CDR3 in amino acids: CASSPSPGWAGEKLFF. Written as DNA, the CDR3 is TGTGCCAGCAGTCCGAGTCCCGGATGGGCTGGAGAAAAACTGTTTTTT.